This entry lists 10 T cell receptor beta chains sequenced from one sample in a study of T cell clonality in common variable immunodeficiency. Method: immunoSEQ multiplex PCR; TCRdb's copy keeps in-frame clones and lacks some. Listed for the sample are 25,000 to 40,000 clones, none seen a single time. The sequenced material came from peripheral blood mononuclear cells. The receptors here all came from a person aged 18-70 years in good health.

This clone came up many times. The CDR3 end is not reached by the read, which stops 3 residues before it; the germline J gene fills it in. The chain carries TRBV5-1 and TRBJ1-1; 7 nucleotides align to TRBD1. Germline assignment: CDR1 SGHRS and CDR2 YFSETQ. The junction had 4 bases not matched to a gene; V was cut back by 2 bases and J by 0 bases. This CDR3 is 15 amino acids long. CDR3 DNA (partial): TGCGCCAGCAGCTTTACGGGACAGTTGAACACTGAA. Encoded protein: CASSFTGQLNTE. The whole CDR3 is CASSFTGQLNTEAFF.

This clone has a count of ten or more. The CDR3 protein is CASRGGRGTGELFF. The sequenced CDR3 bases are TGTGCCAGCAGGGGAGGGCGGGGGACCGGGGAG. This chain connects TRBV5-4 to TRBJ2-2, with TRBD2 matching over 7 bases. The read ends 3 residues early relative to the CDR3; the germline J gene fills the gap. The CDR3 is made up of 14 amino acids. Germline CDR1 is SGHNT and CDR2 is YYREEE (reference sequence). V lost 5 bases, J lost 5 bases, and 6 bases stayed unmatched.

This clone has ten or more counts. The read terminates 3 residues before the CDR3 end, so the remaining end is supplied by the germline J gene. The chain carries TRBV4-2 and TRBJ1-2; 9 nucleotides agree with TRBD1. The CDR3 spans 15 residues. The germline V gene has CDR1 LGHNA and CDR2 YNFKEQ. The CDR3 loop is CASSQDPGQGLGYTF. The sequenced part of the CDR3 DNA is TGTGCCAGCAGCCAAGACCCGGGACAGGGTCTAGGC.

This clone appeared many times. The read falls 3 residues short of the CDR3 end, and the missing part is taken from the germline J gene. This rearrangement joins TRBV18 to TRBJ2-7; TRBD1 agrees at 9 bases. The CDR3 is made up of 16 amino acids. CDR1 is KGHSH and CDR2 is LQKENI in the germline V gene. V lost 3 bases, J lost 3 bases, and 9 bases stayed unmatched. CDR3 in amino acids: CASSPWDRADYYEQYF. CDR3 DNA, as far as it was read: TGTGCCAGCTCACCTTGGGACAGGGCAGATTACTACGAG.

This clone was found many times. The read gets to within 3 residues of the CDR3 end, and the germline J gene fills in the rest. V gene TRBV19 combines with J gene TRBJ2-1; TRBD2 matches at 7 bases. This CDR3 contains 13 residues. With V trimmed by 11 bases and J by 4 bases, 8 bases remained unmatched. CDR1 is LNHDA and CDR2 is SQIVND in the germline V gene (reference sequence). The CDR3 protein is CAVGGTWYNEQFF. Partial CDR3 DNA: TGTGCCGTGGGGGGGACTTGGTACAATGAG.

This clone ranks as medium-sized. From the germline J gene comes the end of the CDR3, since the read stops 3 residues before it. This chain joins TRBV30 and TRBJ2-3; 9 bases are a match to TRBD2. Germline-derived CDR1 and CDR2 are GTSNPN and SVGIG (reference sequence). V was pared by 1 base and J by 4 bases, with 9 bases of the junction left unmatched. This CDR3 is 16 amino acids long. The part of the CDR3 DNA that was read is TGTGCCTGGAGTGCCCTTAGCGGGAGTAGGTCAGATACG. Its protein product is CAWSALSGSRSDT. The whole CDR3 sequence reads CAWSALSGSRSDTQYF.

In this sample, this clone turned up many times. The read is 3 residues too short to cover the CDR3 end, so that end is filled in from the germline J gene. The V call is TRBV19, the J call TRBJ1-5; TRBD1 matches at 8 bases. The CDR3 loop spans 15 amino acids. Germline-derived CDR1 and CDR2 are LNHDA and SQIVND (reference sequence). V shed 4 bases and J 4 bases; nucleotides not matched to a gene: 6. The CDR3 sequence: CASSTRTGRNQPQHF. Incomplete CDR3 DNA: TGTGCCAGTAGTACCCGGACAGGGCGGAATCAGCCC.

This clone was counted many times. The read terminates 3 residues ahead of where the CDR3 ends, so the germline J gene completes it. The rearrangement uses TRBV7-2 and TRBJ1-1; D gene ambiguous. The germline V gene encodes CDR1 SGHTA and CDR2 FQGNSA. The V gene lost 3 bases and the J gene lost 2 bases, with 13 bases spanning the gap. The CDR3 spans 15 residues. Partial CDR3 DNA: TGTGCCAGCAGCTTTGGCGGGTTGGGAAACACTGAA. This translates into CASSFGGLGNTE. Given in full, the CDR3 is CASSFGGLGNTEAFF.

In its sample, this clone was seen many times. CDR3 bases read: TGCAGCGTCTTAGCGGGAACAGGTGTTGACGAG. It translates to CSVLAGTGVDE. The whole CDR3 sequence reads CSVLAGTGVDEQYF. The chain joins TRBV29-1 to TRBJ2-7, with 8 positions matching TRBD2. The read terminates 3 residues before the CDR3 end, so the remaining end is supplied by the germline J gene. Germline trimming cut 6 bases from V and 5 bases from J; bases unmatched to any gene: 12. The CDR3 contains 14 residues. Looked up from germline, CDR1 is SQVTM and CDR2 is ANQGSEA.

At least ten counts were recorded for this clone. The read terminates 3 residues before the CDR3 end, so the remaining end is supplied by the germline J gene. This chain links TRBV7-2 with TRBJ1-6; 7 nucleotides align to TRBD1. The germline CDR1 and CDR2 sequences are SGHTA and FQGNSA. The ends lost 5 bases at V and 7 bases at J; junction bases unmatched: 8. The CDR3 covers 15 residues. CDR3 region: CASSLGTAPNSPLHF. The DNA read from the CDR3 is TGTGCCAGCAGCCTTGGGACAGCACCAAATTCACCC.